This T cell receptor (beta chain) was sequenced in a study of regulatory T cells in long-lasting Graves disease (dated by TCRdb to about 2021). For the wider study: Patients with newly diagnosed Graves' disease had been on antithyroid drugs for under 3 months. Persistent Graves' disease patients were compared with newly diagnosed Graves' disease patients by peripheral blood TCR sequencing and RNA sequencing. The study was registered as a clinical trial and conducted in China. A total of some 33 samples were covered by TCR sequencing, comprising about 13 persistent and 20 or so newly diagnosed Graves' disease patients.

Broad study findings and their caveats: Only the TCR beta chain was sequenced and analyzed. Lower TCR Shannon entropy and fewer highly expanded clones were observed in persistent Graves' disease patients than in newly diagnosed patients, which suggested clonal expansion. Preferential use of TRBV28, TRBJ1-2 and TRBJ2-5 was observed in persistent disease, whereas TRBV20-1 and TRBJ2-1 were favored in newly diagnosed disease. Peripheral blood alone was examined, since thyroid tissue, which constituted the primary lesion, could not be accessed. Patients with persistent disease shared more public clonotypes (around 2,500) than newly diagnosed patients did (966). The authors noted that the small sample size was a limitation that may lower accuracy.

This clonotype has at least ten counts. What this receptor recognizes is not known. No much larger clone is present one base from it, and per-base qualities are unavailable. Its CDR3 holds 14 amino acids, cysteine through phenylalanine. Solely the CDR3 DNA is kept, with 42 bases framed from the first base. The trim is 4 bases for V and 0 bases for J, with a gap of 8 bases between the germline ends. CDR1 and CDR2 are drawn from the germline V gene (reference sequence): SGHNT, YYREEE. The protocol used for the library was multiplex PCR. Sequencing used an Illumina HiSeq 4000. CDR3 regions were amplified by Arm-PCR with iRepertoire HTBI primers to construct TCR beta libraries. PCR products were gel purified before sequencing. The source study handled its data this way. Across samples, approximately 68 TRBV and 13 to 15 TRBJ segments were identified and used for gene usage analysis of CDR3 amino acid clonotypes. Filtered high-quality paired reads were merged into contigs using COPE and FqMerger. BLAST was used to align contigs to the IMGT TRBV, TRBD and TRBJ reference genes, and CDR3 was defined following IMGT. Highly expanded clones were defined as clonotypes with a frequency above 0.1%. Shannon entropy was used to measure repertoire diversity, and the Gini coefficient was used to measure V-J evenness. A clonotype found in more than one individual was treated as public. TCRdb reran the public reads through fastp at Q25 and MiXCR, keeping productive beta chains. Under each unique CDR3 protein, matching rows form one entry showing the most common genes and DNA. For this entry, the V and J calls and clone size follow TCRdb and not the study's own pipeline. The sample has about 350,000 distinct CDR3 sequences on record, 16% of them singletons. Together, the top ten hold 20% to 25% of the sample.

The time point label, as the study defines it: newly diagnosed GD, antithyroid drugs for less than 3 months. For both TCR sequencing and RNA sequencing, RNA was extracted from PBMCs in TRIzol. The diagnosis of Graves' disease followed American Thyroid Association guidelines. The patients came from an endocrinology department in Xi'an, China. From each patient, 7.5 to 9.5 milliliters of peripheral blood was collected into an EDTA anticoagulant tube. PBMCs were isolated by Ficoll Paque Plus density gradient separation without further T cell sorting. RNA quality was checked with an Agilent 2100 Bioanalyzer and agarose gel, and concentration with a NanoDrop 2000. These data also featured in a second study, about T cells in Graves' hyperthyroidism and ophthalmopathy. The other study reports the following: Graves' hyperthyroidism was defined as stable when no progression to ophthalmopathy occurred over 18 months of follow-up. Hyperthyroidism patients were newly diagnosed, with disease duration under 2 months, and aged 18 to 65 years. Any patient with an uncontrolled infection, another autoimmune disease, pregnancy or lactation was excluded. Clinical symptoms, serum thyroxine and TRAb, thyroid ultrasound, and orbital computed tomography formed the basis for the diagnoses. The TCR CDR3 was subjected to a first round of RT-PCR using the HTBI primer set and the Qiagen OneStep RT-PCR kit. Blood samples also contained most of the expanded thyroid clonotypes (frequency above 0.001), which suggests that blood repertoires may reflect thyroid immune responses. A model built on a 13 V-J signature distinguished ophthalmopathy from stable hyperthyroidism, reaching around 88% sensitivity and 81% to 83% specificity in cross-validation and 80%/75% in testing. In validation, the model predicted progression to ophthalmopathy with approximately 71% sensitivity and over 72% specificity, a median of 6.5 months before onset. To identify distinguishing TCR V-J signatures, a discovery cohort of 100 or so patients was used, comprising 43 with Graves' ophthalmopathy and roughly 60 with stable Graves' hyperthyroidism. An independent validation cohort of 18 to 20 hyperthyroidism patients and 17 patients who later progressed to ophthalmopathy tested prospective prediction of ophthalmopathy. For training and testing, the 80 to 100 patients in the discovery cohort were randomly divided in a 7:3 ratio. In addition, the study compared T-cell repertoires in thyroid tissue and in blood from five to seven Graves' hyperthyroidism patients. Following sampling, methimazole starting at 30 mg daily was given to hyperthyroidism patients, and high-dose intravenous methylprednisolone was given to ophthalmopathy patients. A second multiplex PCR round built the libraries, followed by size selection and purification. Paired-end sequencing of the libraries was performed with 100 bp reads on an Illumina HiSeq2000. SOAPnuke was used to process the raw data, removing reads that contained adapters or uncalled bases, had a mean Phred below 15, or lacked an exact match to the constant primer or identifier. High-quality paired reads were merged with COPE v1.2.5, and unique nucleotide sequences were defined as clonotypes. Clonotypes were aligned to IMGT TRBV, TRBD and TRBJ reference segments using MiTCR v1.1. Analysis was restricted to V-J combinations with a frequency above 0.0001, which covered roughly 99% of repertoires. A TCS score was defined as the ratio of F50 (clonal expansion) to E x V (chaos), with BLOSUM62-based TCRdist applied between CDR3 peptides within each V-J. Welch's t-statistics and random forest reduced 514 V-J features to 10 to 15, which were used in a naive Bayes classifier (R e1071). No statistical method was used to set the sample size in advance, and investigators knew the group allocation. According to the paper, TCR Vbeta CDR3 sequencing was carried out on some 140 peripheral blood samples, which came from some 41 ophthalmopathy, around 74 hyperthyroidism and roughly 17 progressor patients.

This TCR derives from a woman under 30 with Graves disease. Donor details come from another sample of the same person, matched by shared clones. Recombination joined TRBV5-4 with TRBJ2-1, and TRBD2 may be the D gene, going by 6 matching bases. Material: peripheral blood mononuclear cells (PBMCs), obtained at new diagnosis, from a patient treated with antithyroid drugs. CDR3 reads: CASSRGDSYNEQFF. The sequence in DNA is TGTGCCAGCAGCCGCGGGGACTCCTACAATGAGCAGTTCTTC.